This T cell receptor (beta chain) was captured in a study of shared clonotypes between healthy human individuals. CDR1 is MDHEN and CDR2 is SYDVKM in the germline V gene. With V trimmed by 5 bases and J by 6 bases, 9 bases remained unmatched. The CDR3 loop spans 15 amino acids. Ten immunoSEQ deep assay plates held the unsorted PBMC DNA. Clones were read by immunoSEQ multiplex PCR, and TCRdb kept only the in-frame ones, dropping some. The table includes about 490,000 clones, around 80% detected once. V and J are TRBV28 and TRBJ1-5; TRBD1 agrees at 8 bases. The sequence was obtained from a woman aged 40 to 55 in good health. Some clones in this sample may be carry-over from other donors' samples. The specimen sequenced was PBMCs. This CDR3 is CASSKRTGQFQPQHF. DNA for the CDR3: TGTGCCAGCAGTAAGCGGACAGGGCAATTTCAGCCCCAGCATTTT.